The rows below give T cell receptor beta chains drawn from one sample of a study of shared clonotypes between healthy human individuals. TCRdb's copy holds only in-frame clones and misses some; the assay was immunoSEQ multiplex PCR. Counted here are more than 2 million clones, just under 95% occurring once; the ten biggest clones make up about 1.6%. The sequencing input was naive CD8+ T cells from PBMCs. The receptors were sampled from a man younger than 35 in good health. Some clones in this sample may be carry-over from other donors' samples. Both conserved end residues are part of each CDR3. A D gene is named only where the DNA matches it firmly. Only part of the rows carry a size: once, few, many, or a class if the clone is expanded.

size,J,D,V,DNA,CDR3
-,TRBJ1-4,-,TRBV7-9,TGTGCCAGCAGCCATCCCGGGCGGGGTGAAAAACTGTTTTTT,CASSHPGRGEKLFF
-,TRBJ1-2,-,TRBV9,TGTGCCAGCAGAGGGGGTTTTCGAAATAATGGCTACACCTTC,CASRGGFRNNGYTF
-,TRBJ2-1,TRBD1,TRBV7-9,TGTGCCAGCAGTCCAGGGGGCCTCGATGAGCAGTTCTTC,CASSPGGLDEQFF
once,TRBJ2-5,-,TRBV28,TGTGCCAGCAGTTTATTTGCGACAGGACAAGAGACCCAGTACTTC,CASSLFATGQETQYF
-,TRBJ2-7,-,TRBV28,TGTGCCAGCAAGAATAGCGGTCGGGCCTACGAGCAGTACTTC,CASKNSGRAYEQYF
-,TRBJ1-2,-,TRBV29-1,TGCAGCGTTGAAGATGTGATAGGTGGAGAGGGTGGTGGCTACACCTTC,CSVEDVIGGEGGGYTF
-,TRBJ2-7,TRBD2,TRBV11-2,TGTGCCAGCAGCTTAGACCCCCCTAGCGGGAGAACCCACTACGAGCAGTACTTC,CASSLDPPSGRTHYEQYF
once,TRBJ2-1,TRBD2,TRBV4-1,TGCGCCAGCAGCCAAGTGGAAGCGGGAGGGGGGTCCTACAATGAGCAGTTCTTC,CASSQVEAGGGSYNEQFF
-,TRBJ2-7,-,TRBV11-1,TGTGCCAGCAGCTTAAACCCAGGGCGTCCCTACGAGCAGTACTTC,CASSLNPGRPYEQYF
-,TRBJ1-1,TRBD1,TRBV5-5,TGTGCCAGCACCTGGGGGGACAGGGATCCTGAAGCTTTCTTT,CASTWGDRDPEAFF
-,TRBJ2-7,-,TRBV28,TGTGCCAGCAGTCCGCGTCTAGGGGGGAGTTACGAGCAGTACTTC,CASSPRLGGSYEQYF
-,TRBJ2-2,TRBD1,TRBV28,TGTGCCAGCAGTCTCTTCCGCCTCGACAGGGGGCAGGCCGGGGAGCTGTTTTTT,CASSLFRLDRGQAGELFF
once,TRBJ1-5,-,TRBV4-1,TGCGCCAGCAGCCAAGTGGATCAGCTCGAATTACCAAATCAGCCCCAGCATTTT,CASSQVDQLELPNQPQHF
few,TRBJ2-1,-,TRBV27,TGTGCCAGCGTTGAGGGGGACGGTGAGCAGTTCTTC,CASVEGDGEQFF
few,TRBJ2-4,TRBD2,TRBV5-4,TGTGCCAGCAGCTTCAAGCGGGAGGGGGAAAACATTCAGTACTTC,CASSFKREGENIQYF
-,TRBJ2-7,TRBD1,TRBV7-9,TGTGCCAGCAGGGCCGGGACAGGCTACGAGCAGTACTTC,CASRAGTGYEQYF
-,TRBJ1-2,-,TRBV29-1,TGCAGCGTTCTCGACAGTTATGGCTACACCTTC,CSVLDSYGYTF
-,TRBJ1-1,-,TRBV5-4,TGTGCCAGCAGCTTGGGCCCGGCGGCGAACACTGAAGCTTTCTTT,CASSLGPAANTEAFF
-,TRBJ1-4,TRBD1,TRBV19,TGTGCCACCTCCCGGACAGGGGTTTCTGATGAAAAACTGTTTTTT,CATSRTGVSDEKLFF
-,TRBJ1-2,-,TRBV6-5,TGTGCCAGCAGTTACGAGGCCAGGGTAGTTGGCTACACCTTC,CASSYEARVVGYTF
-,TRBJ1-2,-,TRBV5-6,TGTGCCAGCAGCTTGGAGGGGATAGGACAAGACTTATATGGCTACACCTTC,CASSLEGIGQDLYGYTF
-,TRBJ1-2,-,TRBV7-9,TGTGCCAGCAGCTTAGCGGCGGAAGGCTATGGCTACACCTTC,CASSLAAEGYGYTF
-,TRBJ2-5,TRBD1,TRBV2,TGTGCCAGCAGTGAATGGGGGACAGGAAAAGAGACCCAGTACTTC,CASSEWGTGKETQYF
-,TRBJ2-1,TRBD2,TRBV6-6,TGTGCCAGCAGTTACCTAGCGGTAACTCAATACAATGAGCAGTTCTTC,CASSYLAVTQYNEQFF
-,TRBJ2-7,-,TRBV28,TGTGCCAGCAGTTTCACCCCCGCGGAGCAGTACTTC,CASSFTPAEQYF
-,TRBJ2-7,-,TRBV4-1,TGCGCCAGCAGCCCTCCAGAGCAGTACTTC,CASSPPEQYF
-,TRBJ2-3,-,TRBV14,TGTGCCAGCAGCCCTCGGTACGCAGATACGCAGTATTTT,CASSPRYADTQYF
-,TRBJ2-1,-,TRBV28,TGTGCCAGCAGTTCCTCTGGGTTAGCCCGGGGAGAGCAGTTCTTC,CASSSSGLARGEQFF
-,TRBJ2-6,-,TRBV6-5,TGTGCCAGCAGCCTGACAGCCCCTGGGGCCAACGTCCTGACTTTC,CASSLTAPGANVLTF
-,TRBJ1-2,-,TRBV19,TGTGCCAGTAGTATGGGACCTCGAGACTATGGCTACACCTTC,CASSMGPRDYGYTF
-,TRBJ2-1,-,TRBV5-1,TGCGCCAGCAATCGAATCCCGCCGGGGGACCTGAGCTCCTACAATGAGCAGTTCTTC,CASNRIPPGDLSSYNEQFF
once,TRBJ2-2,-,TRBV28,TGTGCCAGCAGTTCCCGAACAGGGTTACGAACCGGGGAGCTGTTTTTT,CASSSRTGLRTGELFF
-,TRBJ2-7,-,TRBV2,TGTGCCAGCAGTGAAGATGGGTCGCCCTACGAGCAGTACTTC,CASSEDGSPYEQYF
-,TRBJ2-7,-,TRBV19,TGTGCCAGTAGTATGACCGCGGTGGTCGAGCAGTACTTC,CASSMTAVVEQYF
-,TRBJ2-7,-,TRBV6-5,TGTGCCAGCAGTTACTCGACTGGGGAGAGCTCCTACGAGCAGTACTTC,CASSYSTGESSYEQYF
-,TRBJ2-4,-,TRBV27,TGTGCCAGCAGTTCGGCGACGGGTAACATTCAGTACTTC,CASSSATGNIQYF
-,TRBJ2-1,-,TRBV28,TGTGCCAGCAGGACTTGGAGCTCCTACAATGAGCAGTTCTTC,CASRTWSSYNEQFF
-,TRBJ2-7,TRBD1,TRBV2,TGTGCCAGCACCCGTACGACAGGGAGCCCCTACGAGCAGTACTTC,CASTRTTGSPYEQYF
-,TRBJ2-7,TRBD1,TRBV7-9,TGTGCCAGCAGCGAGGACAGGGGCTACGAGCAGTACTTC,CASSEDRGYEQYF
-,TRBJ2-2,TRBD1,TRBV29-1,TGCAGCGTTGAGCCCCGGACAGGGAAAGGGGCCGGGGAGCTGTTTTTT,CSVEPRTGKGAGELFF